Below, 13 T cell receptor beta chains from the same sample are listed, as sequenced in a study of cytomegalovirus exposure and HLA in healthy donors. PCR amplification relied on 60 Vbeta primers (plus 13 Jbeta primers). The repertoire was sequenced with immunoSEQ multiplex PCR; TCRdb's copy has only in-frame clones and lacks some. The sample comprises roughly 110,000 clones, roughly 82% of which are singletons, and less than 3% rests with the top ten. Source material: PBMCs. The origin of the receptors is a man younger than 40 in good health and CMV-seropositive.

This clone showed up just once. CDR3 residues: CAIRGGADDTQYF. The CDR3 nucleotides are TGTGCCATCAGAGGGGGCGCAGATGATACGCAGTATTTT. The J gene is TRBJ2-3, the V gene TRBV11-3; TRBD1 matches 7 bases. CDR3 size: 13 residues. Germline values: CDR1 SGHNT, CDR2 YENEEA. The J segment lost 6 bases and the V segment lost 10 bases, leaving 10 bases of the junction unmatched.

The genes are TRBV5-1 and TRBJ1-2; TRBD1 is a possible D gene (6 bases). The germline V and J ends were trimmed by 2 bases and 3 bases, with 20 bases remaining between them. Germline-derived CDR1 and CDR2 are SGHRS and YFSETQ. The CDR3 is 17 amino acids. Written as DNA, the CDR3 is TGCGCCAGCAGCTTCCTGGGGGAGGGGGGGGGTGACTATGGCTACACCTTC. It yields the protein CASSFLGEGGGDYGYTF.

CDR3 in amino acids: CASSEAVAQGLDQPQHF. For the CDR3, the DNA is TGTGCCAGCAGTGAAGCGGTCGCACAGGGTCTGGATCAGCCCCAGCATTTT. The chain joins TRBV6-1 to TRBJ1-5; D possibly corresponds to TRBD1 (6 bases). Germline V CDR1 and CDR2: MNHNS, SASEGT. The CDR3 consists of 17 residues. Trimming pared 0 bases from V and 5 bases from J, leaving 17 bases between.

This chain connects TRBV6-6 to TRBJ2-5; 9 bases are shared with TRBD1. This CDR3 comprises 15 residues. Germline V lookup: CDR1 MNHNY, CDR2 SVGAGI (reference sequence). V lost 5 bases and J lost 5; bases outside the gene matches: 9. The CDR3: CASSPRDRVSETQYF. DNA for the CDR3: TGTGCCAGCAGTCCCCGGGACAGGGTGTCCGAGACCCAGTACTTC.

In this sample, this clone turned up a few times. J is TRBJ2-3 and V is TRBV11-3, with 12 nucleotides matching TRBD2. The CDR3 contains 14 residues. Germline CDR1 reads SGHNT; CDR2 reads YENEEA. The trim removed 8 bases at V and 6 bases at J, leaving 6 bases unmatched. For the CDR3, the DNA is TGTGCCAGCCGACGGACTAGCGGGGTTGATACGCAGTATTTT. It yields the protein CASRRTSGVDTQYF.

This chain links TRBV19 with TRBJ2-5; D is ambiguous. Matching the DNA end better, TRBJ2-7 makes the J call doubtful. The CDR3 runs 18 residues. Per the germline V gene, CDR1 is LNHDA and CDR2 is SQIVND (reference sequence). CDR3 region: CASSILPLGATRSYEQYF. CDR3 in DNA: TGTGCCAGTAGTATATTGCCCCTTGGAGCGACCCGCTCCTACGAGCAGTACTTC.

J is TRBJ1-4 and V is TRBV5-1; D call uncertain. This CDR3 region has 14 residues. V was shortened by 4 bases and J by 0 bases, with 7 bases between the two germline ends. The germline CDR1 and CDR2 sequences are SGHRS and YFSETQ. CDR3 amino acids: CASSLASTNEKLFF. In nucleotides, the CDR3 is TGCGCCAGCAGCCTGGCATCAACTAATGAAAAACTGTTTTTT.

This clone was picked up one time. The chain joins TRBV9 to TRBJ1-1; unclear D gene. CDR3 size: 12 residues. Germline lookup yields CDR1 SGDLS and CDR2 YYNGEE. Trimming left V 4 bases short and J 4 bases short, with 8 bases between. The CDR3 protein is CASSPPSTEAFF. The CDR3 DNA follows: TGTGCCAGCAGCCCCCCCAGCACTGAAGCTTTCTTT.

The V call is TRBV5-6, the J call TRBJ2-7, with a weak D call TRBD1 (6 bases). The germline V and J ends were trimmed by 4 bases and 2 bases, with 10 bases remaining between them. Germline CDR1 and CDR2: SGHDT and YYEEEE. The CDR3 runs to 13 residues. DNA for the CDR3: TGTGCCAGCAGCCAAGGACAGACCTACGAGCAGTACTTC. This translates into CASSQGQTYEQYF. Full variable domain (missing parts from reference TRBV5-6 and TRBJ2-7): DAGVTQSPTHLIKTRGQQVTLRCSPKSGHDTVSWYQQALGQGPQFIFQYYEEEERQRGNFPDRFSGHQFPNYSSELNVNALLLGDSALYLCASSQGQTYEQYFGPGTRLTVT.

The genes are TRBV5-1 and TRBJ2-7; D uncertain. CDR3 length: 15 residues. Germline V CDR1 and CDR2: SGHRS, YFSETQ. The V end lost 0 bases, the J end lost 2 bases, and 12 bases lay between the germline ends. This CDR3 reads CASSLAARSTYEQYF. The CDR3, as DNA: TGCGCCAGCAGCTTGGCCGCCAGGTCAACCTACGAGCAGTACTTC.

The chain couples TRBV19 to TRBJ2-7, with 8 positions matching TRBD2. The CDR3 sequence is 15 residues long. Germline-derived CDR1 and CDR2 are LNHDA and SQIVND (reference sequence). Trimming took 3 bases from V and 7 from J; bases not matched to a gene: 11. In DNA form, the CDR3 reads TGTGCCAGTAGTATTCGATTGGGGACTAGTAGAGAGCAGTACTTC. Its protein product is CASSIRLGTSREQYF.

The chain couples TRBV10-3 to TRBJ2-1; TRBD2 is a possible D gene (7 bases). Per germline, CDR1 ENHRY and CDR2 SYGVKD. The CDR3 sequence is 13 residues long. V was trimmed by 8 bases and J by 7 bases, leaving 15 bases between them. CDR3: CAIATGGRNEQFF. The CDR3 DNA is TGTGCCATCGCAACGGGGGGCCGTAATGAGCAGTTCTTC.

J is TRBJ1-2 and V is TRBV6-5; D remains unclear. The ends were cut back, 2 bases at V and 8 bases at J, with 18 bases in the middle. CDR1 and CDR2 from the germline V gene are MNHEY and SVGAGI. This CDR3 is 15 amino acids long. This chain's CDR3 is CASSYDAAKVEGYTF. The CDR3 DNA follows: TGTGCCAGCAGTTACGATGCGGCCAAGGTGGAGGGCTACACCTTC.